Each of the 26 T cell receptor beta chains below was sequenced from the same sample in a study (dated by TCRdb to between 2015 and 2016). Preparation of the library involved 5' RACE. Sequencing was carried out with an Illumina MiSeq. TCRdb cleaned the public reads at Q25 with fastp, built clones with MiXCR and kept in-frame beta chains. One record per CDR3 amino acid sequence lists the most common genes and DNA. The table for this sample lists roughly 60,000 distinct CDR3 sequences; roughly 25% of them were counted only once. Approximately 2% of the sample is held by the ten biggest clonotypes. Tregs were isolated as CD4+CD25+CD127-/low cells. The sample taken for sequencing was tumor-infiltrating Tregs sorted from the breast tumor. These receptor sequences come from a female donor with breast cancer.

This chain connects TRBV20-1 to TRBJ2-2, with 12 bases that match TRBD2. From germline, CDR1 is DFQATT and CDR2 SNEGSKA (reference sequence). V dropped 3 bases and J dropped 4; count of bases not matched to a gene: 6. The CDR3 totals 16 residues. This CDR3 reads CSARTSGRIGTGELFF. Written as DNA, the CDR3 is TGCAGTGCTAGGACTAGCGGGAGAATTGGCACCGGGGAGCTGTTTTTT.

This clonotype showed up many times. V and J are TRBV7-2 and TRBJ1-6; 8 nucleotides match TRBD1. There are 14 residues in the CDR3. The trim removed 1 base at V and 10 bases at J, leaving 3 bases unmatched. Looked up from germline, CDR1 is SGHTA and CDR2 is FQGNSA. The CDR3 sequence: CASSLGTGSSPLHF. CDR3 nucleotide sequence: TGTGCCAGCAGCTTAGGGACAGGGAGCTCACCCCTCCACTTT.

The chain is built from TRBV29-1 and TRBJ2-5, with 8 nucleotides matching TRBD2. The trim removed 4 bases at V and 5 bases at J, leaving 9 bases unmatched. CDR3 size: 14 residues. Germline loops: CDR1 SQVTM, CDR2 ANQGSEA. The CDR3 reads CSVAEPSGSETQYF. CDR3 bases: TGCAGCGTTGCCGAACCGAGCGGGAGTGAGACCCAGTACTTC. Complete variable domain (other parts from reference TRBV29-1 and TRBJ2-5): SAVISQKPSRDICQRGTSLTIQCQVDSQVTMMFWYRQQPGQSLTLIATANQGSEATYESGFVIDKFPISRPNLTFSTLTVSNMSPEDSSIYLCSVAEPSGSETQYFGPGTRLLVL.

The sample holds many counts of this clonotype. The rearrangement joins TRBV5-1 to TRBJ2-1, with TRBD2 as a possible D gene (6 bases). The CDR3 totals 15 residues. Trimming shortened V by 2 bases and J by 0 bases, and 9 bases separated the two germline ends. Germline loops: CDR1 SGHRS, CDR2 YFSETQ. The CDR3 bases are TGCGCCAGCAGCTTACTCGGGAGCTCCTACAATGAGCAGTTCTTC. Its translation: CASSLLGSSYNEQFF.

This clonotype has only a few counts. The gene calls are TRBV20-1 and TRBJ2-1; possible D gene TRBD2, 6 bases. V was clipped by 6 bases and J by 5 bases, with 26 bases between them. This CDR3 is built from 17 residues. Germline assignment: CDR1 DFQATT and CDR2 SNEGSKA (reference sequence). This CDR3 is CSALKAKRVGKNNEQFF. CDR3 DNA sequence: TGCAGTGCCCTAAAGGCAAAGCGGGTTGGTAAAAACAATGAGCAGTTCTTC.

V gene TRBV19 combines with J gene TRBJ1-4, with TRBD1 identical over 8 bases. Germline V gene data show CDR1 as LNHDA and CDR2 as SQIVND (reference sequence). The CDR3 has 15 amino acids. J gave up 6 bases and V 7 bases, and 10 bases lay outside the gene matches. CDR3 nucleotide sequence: TGTGCCAGTACCCCGAGACAGGGGCGGGATGAAAAACTGTTTTTT. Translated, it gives CASTPRQGRDEKLFF.

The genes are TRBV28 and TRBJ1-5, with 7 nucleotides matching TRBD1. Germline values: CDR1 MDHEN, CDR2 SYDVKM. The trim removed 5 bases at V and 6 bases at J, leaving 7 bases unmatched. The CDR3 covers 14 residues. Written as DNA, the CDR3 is TGTGCCAGCAGTCCAGGGGGAGGGTTTCAGCCCCAGCATTTT. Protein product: CASSPGGGFQPQHF.

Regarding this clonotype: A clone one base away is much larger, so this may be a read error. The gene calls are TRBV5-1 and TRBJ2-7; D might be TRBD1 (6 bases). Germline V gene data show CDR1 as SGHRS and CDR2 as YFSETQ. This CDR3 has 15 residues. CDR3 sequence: CANSPYPGHRYEQYF. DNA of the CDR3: TGCGCCAACAGCCCCTACCCGGGACATCGGTACGAGCAGTACTTC. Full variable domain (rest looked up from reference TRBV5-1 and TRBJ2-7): KAGVTQTPRYLIKTRGQQVTLSCSPISGHRSVSWYQQTPGQGLQFLFEYFSETQRNKGNFPGRFSGRQFSNSRSEMNVSTLELGDSALYLCANSPYPGHRYEQYFGPGTRLTVT.

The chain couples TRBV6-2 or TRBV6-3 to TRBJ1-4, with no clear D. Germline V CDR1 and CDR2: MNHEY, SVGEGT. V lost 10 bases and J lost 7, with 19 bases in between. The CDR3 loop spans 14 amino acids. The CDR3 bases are TGTGCCAACACAACGGCCAGAGGGCGTGAAAAACTGTTTTTT. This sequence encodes CANTTARGREKLFF.

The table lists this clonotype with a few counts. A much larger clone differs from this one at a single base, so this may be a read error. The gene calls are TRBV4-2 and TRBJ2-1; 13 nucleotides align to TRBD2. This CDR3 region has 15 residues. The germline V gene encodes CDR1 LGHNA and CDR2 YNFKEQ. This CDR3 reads CAGSQEWTSGSEQFF. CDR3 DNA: TGTGCCGGCAGCCAAGAGTGGACTAGCGGGAGTGAGCAGTTCTTC.

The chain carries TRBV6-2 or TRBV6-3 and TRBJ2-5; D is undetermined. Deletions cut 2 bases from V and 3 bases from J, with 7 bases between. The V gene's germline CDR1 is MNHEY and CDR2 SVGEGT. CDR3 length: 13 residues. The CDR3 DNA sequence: TGTGCCAGCAGTTACGGACCCAAAGAGACCCAGTACTTC. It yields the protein CASSYGPKETQYF.

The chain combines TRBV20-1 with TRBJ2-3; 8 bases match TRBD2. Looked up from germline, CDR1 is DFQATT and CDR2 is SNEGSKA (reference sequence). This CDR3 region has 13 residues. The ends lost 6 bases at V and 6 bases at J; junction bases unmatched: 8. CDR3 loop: CSALPLAVDTQYF. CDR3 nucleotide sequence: TGCAGTGCCCTCCCACTAGCGGTGGATACGCAGTATTTT.

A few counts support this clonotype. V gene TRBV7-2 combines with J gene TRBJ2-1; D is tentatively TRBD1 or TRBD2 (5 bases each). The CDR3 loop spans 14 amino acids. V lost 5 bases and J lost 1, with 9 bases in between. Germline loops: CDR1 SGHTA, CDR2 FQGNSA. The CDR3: CASSRGRSYNEQFF. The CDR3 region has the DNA TGTGCCAGCAGCAGGGGACGATCCTACAATGAGCAGTTCTTC.

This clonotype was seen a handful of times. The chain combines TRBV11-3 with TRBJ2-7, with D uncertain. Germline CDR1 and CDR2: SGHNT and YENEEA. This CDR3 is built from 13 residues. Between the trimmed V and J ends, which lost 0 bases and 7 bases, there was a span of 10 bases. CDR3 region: CASSLDQGQEQYF. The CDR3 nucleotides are TGTGCCAGCAGCTTAGATCAAGGCCAGGAGCAGTACTTC.

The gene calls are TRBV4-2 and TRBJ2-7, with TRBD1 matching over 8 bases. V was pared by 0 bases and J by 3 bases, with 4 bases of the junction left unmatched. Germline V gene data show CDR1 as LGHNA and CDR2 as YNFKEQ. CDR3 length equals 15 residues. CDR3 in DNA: TGTGCCAGCAGCCAAGACGAACAGGGGGTCTACGAGCAGTACTTC. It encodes CASSQDEQGVYEQYF.

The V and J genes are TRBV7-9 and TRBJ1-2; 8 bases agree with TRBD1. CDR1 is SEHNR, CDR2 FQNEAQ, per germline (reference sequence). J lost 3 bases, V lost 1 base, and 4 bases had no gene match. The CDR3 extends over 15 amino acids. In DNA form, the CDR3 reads TGTGCCAGCAGCTTAGTGGCAGGGGGCGACTATGGCTACACCTTC. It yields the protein CASSLVAGGDYGYTF.

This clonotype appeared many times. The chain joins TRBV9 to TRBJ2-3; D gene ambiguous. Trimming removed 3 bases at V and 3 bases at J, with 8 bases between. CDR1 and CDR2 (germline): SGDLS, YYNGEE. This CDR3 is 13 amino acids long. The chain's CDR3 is CASSDYPTDTQYF. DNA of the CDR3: TGTGCCAGCAGCGACTACCCAACAGATACGCAGTATTTT.

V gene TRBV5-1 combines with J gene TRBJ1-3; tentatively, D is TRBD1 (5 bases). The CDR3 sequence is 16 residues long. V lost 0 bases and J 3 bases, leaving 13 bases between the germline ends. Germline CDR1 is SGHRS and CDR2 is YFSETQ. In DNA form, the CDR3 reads TGCGCCAGCAGCTTGGGGGACGGGGCGCTTGGAAACACCATATATTTT. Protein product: CASSLGDGALGNTIYF.

For the CDR3, the DNA is TGCGCCAGCAGTCCGGGGGACTTACAAGAGACCCAGTACTTC. As protein: CASSPGDLQETQYF. The genes are TRBV5-1 and TRBJ2-5; maybe TRBD2 (6 bases). Germline V gene sequence: CDR1 SGHRS, CDR2 YFSETQ. The CDR3 has 14 amino acids. V shed 5 bases and J shed 2 bases, with 13 bases lying between them.

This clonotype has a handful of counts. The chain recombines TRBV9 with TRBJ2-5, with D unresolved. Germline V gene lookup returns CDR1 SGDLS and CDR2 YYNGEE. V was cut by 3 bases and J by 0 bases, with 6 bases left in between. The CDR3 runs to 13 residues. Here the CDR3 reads CASSAFDQETQYF. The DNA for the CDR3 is TGTGCCAGCAGCGCCTTTGACCAAGAGACCCAGTACTTC.

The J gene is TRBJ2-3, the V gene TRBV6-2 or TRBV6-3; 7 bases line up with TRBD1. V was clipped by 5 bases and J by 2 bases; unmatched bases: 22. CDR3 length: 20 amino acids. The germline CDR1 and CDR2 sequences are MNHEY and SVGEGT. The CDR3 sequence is CASSPRDRQGPRRSTDTQYF. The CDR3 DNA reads TGTGCCAGCAGTCCTAGGGACCGACAGGGTCCTCGGAGATCCACAGATACGCAGTATTTT.

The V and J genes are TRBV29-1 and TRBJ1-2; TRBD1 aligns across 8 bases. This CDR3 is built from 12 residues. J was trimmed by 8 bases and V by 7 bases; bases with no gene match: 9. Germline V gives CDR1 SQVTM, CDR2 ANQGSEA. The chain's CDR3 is CSEGQGGRGYTF. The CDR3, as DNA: TGCAGCGAAGGACAGGGAGGGCGAGGCTACACCTTC.

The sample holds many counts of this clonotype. The CDR3 bases are TGTGCCAGCACCCTACTAGCGGGAGGCCCCTACGAGCAGTACTTC. Translation: CASTLLAGGPYEQYF. This sequence joins TRBV6-1 and TRBJ2-7, with 12 bases aligning to TRBD2. From germline, CDR1 is MNHNS and CDR2 SASEGT. The CDR3 totals 15 residues. The junction had 6 bases not matched to a gene; V was cut back by 7 bases and J by 2 bases.

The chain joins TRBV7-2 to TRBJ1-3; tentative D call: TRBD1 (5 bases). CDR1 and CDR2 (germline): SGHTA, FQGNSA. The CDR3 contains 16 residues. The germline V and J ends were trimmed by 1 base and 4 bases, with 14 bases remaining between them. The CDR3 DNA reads TGTGCCAGCAGCTTAGATGTTGGGGGTTCCGGAAACACCATATATTTT. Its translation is CASSLDVGGSGNTIYF.

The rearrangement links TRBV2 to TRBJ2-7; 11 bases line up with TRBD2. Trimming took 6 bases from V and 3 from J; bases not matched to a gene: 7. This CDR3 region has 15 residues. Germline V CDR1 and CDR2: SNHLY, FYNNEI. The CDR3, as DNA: TGTGCCAGCAGAGAAACTAGCGGGGGAAACTACGAGCAGTACTTC. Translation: CASRETSGGNYEQYF.

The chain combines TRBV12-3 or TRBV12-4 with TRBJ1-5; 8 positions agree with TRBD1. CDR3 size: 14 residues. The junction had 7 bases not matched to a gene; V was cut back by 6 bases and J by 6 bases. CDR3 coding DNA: TGTGCCAGCAGCCTCGGACAGGGCTTTCAGCCCCAGCATTTT. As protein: CASSLGQGFQPQHF.